This is a list of T cell receptor beta chains from one sample in a study of cytomegalovirus exposure and HLA in healthy donors. The assay was immunoSEQ multiplex PCR, and TCRdb's table has in-frame clones only and misses some. Among about 130,000 clones listed, approximately 78% were seen once. The specimen sequenced was PBMCs. These receptors all come from a female donor in good health and CMV-seronegative. Both conserved end residues are part of each CDR3.

v_call: TRBV14; cdr3_aa: CASSLYREGYTF
v_call: TRBV30; cdr3_aa: CAWKRDTNTEAFF
v_call: TRBV11-2; cdr3_aa: CASSLGTGYEQYF
v_call: TRBV6-5; cdr3_aa: CASSYSGTGSYEQYF
v_call: TRBV5-5; cdr3_aa: CASSLWGGPSAQGDNEQFF
v_call: TRBV28; cdr3_aa: CASSGFSGTGNTLNYGYTF
v_call: TRBV27; cdr3_aa: CASSHRGRTQYF
v_call: TRBV9; cdr3_aa: CASSDSGSWGVDNEQFF
v_call: TRBV15; cdr3_aa: CATSRQGKHEQFF
v_call: TRBV5-1; cdr3_aa: CASSPVSAGGDIQYF
v_call: TRBV20-1; cdr3_aa: CSARDLEKLFF
v_call: TRBV19; cdr3_aa: CASSIHGTGGGEQFF
v_call: TRBV7-9; cdr3_aa: CASSLTGGSSGNTIYF
v_call: TRBV5-1; cdr3_aa: CASSSWTGDSPLHF
v_call: TRBV11-3; cdr3_aa: CASSLRGQGDAGELFF
v_call: TRBV30; cdr3_aa: CAWSPPTAYSSSYNSPLHF
v_call: TRBV5-6; cdr3_aa: CASSFYQGRAGKNIQYF
v_call: TRBV7-2; cdr3_aa: CASSLDRYNEQFF